This T cell receptor (beta chain) was sequenced during a study of cytomegalovirus exposure and HLA in healthy donors. Deletions cut 2 bases from V and 2 bases from J, with 15 bases between. CDR3 length: 16 residues. CDR1 is MNHEY, CDR2 SMNVEV, per germline (reference sequence). The sample holds a few counts of this clone. TCRdb keeps only in-frame clones here, not all; method: immunoSEQ multiplex PCR. This table has over 250,000 clones, 80% to 90% appearing once. The TCR was taken from a woman aged 18-29 years in good health and CMV-seronegative. Sequenced input: PBMCs. The V gene is TRBV27, the J gene TRBJ1-2, with a possible D match to TRBD1 (5 bases). The CDR3 DNA sequence: TGTGCCAGCAGTTTAAATGGCATTGGGGGGAACTATGGCTACACCTTC. Residues: CASSLNGIGGNYGYTF.